Listed below are T cell receptor beta chains from one sample, sequenced in a study of CD8 T cells in Susac syndrome. TCRdb used MiXCR to reprocess the immunoSEQ multiplex PCR reads, holding one entry per CDR3 protein. The data show a few hundred thousand distinct CDR3 sequences, about 90% seen once. Sequencing was performed on CD4+ T cells from PBMCs. The source is a human donor with multiple sclerosis. CDR3s include the opening cysteine and the closing phenylalanine or tryptophan. D genes are given only for firm matches. Where a row states a size, it is once, few, many or the class of an expanded clone; other rows omit it.

NA,NA,TRBJ1-4,TRBV28,CASSLPGINEKLFF,TGTGCCAGCAGTTTACCGGGGATTAATGAAAAACTGTTTTTT
NA,NA,TRBJ2-3,TRBV5-1,CASSLIRRPGATDTQYF,TGCGCCAGCAGCTTGATCCGGCGACCGGGGGCCACAGATACGCAGTATTTT
NA,TRBD1,TRBJ1-6,TRBV6-1,CASSHSPGQRNSPLHF,TGTGCCAGCAGTCATAGTCCGGGACAGCGTAATTCACCCCTCCACTTT
NA,TRBD1,TRBJ1-1,TRBV18,CASSQTGTEGTEAFF,TGTGCCAGCTCCCAGACCGGGACAGAGGGCACTGAAGCTTTCTTT
NA,NA,TRBJ2-3,TRBV20-1,CSGDPPRGADTQYF,TGCAGTGGGGATCCGCCCCGGGGGGCGGATACGCAGTATTTT
NA,NA,TRBJ2-3,TRBV29-1,CSVEINRGTDTQYF,TGCAGCGTTGAAATAAACAGGGGCACAGATACGCAGTATTTT
NA,TRBD1,TRBJ2-2,TRBV29-1,CSVEVGQGVGELFF,TGCAGCGTTGAAGTTGGTCAGGGGGTCGGGGAGCTGTTTTTT
NA,NA,TRBJ2-3,TRBV13,CASSRDRNTDTQYF,TGTGCCAGCAGCAGGGACCGGAACACAGATACGCAGTATTTT
once,TRBD1,TRBJ1-5,TRBV6-2/TRBV6-3,CASSPIQGTQHF,TGTGCCAGCAGCCCGATACAGGGGACCCAGCATTTT
NA,NA,TRBJ1-3,TRBV6-5,CASSYSSGRQIPSGNTIYF,TGTGCCAGCAGTTACTCTTCGGGCCGACAGATACCCTCTGGAAACACCATATATTTT
NA,TRBD1,TRBJ1-1,TRBV2,CASWEQGGKEAFF,TGTGCCAGCTGGGAACAGGGGGGAAAAGAAGCTTTCTTT
NA,TRBD1,TRBJ1-1,TRBV4-2,CASSQGRDRDTEAFF,TGTGCCAGCAGCCAAGGCCGGGACAGGGACACTGAAGCTTTCTTT
NA,TRBD1,TRBJ2-3,TRBV5-1,CASRDRGAYDTQYF,TGCGCCAGCAGGGACAGGGGGGCATATGATACGCAGTATTTT
NA,TRBD1,TRBJ1-1,TRBV2,CATRQGWTEAFF,TGTGCCACCAGACAGGGTTGGACTGAAGCTTTCTTT
NA,NA,TRBJ2-4,TRBV20-1,CSAVEGPIKNIQYF,TGCAGTGCTGTTGAAGGGCCCATCAAAAACATTCAGTACTTC
NA,NA,TRBJ2-4,TRBV7-2,CASSLGSGDSYF,TGTGCCAGCAGCTTAGGAAGTGGGGACTCGTACTTC
NA,NA,TRBJ1-1,TRBV5-1,CASSLWGEAFF,TGCGCCAGCAGCCTATGGGGTGAAGCTTTCTTT
NA,NA,TRBJ2-7,TRBV7-9,CASSLDGTRSSYEQYF,TGTGCCAGCAGCTTAGACGGGACAAGGAGCTCCTACGAGCAGTACTTC
NA,NA,TRBJ1-1,TRBV9,CASSVDIRNTEAFF,TGTGCCAGCAGCGTGGACATACGGAACACTGAAGCTTTCTTT
NA,NA,TRBJ2-5,TRBV5-6,CASRYGSRVETQYF,TGTGCCAGCAGATACGGGAGCCGGGTGGAGACCCAGTACTTC
NA,TRBD1,TRBJ1-4,TRBV6-1,CASSDNHLAGDRNTGEKLFF,TGTGCCAGCAGTGACAACCACTTAGCCGGGGACAGGAATACGGGTGAAAAACTGTTTTTT
NA,NA,TRBJ1-2,TRBV6-2/TRBV6-3,CASLRTGRYGYTF,TGTGCCAGCCTCAGAACAGGAAGATATGGCTACACCTTC
NA,NA,TRBJ1-1,TRBV6-2/TRBV6-3,CASSYGHTEAFF,TGTGCCAGCAGTTATGGGCACACTGAAGCTTTCTTT
NA,NA,TRBJ1-1,TRBV20-1,CSAGGPGALEAFF,TGCAGTGCTGGCGGACCTGGGGCCCTTGAAGCTTTCTTT
NA,NA,TRBJ2-7,TRBV20-1,CSARQLAHSYEQYF,TGCAGTGCTAGGCAATTAGCCCACTCCTACGAGCAGTACTTC
once,TRBD2,TRBJ2-1,TRBV19,CASSTLIAGGNDEQFF,TGTGCCAGTAGTACCTTAATAGCGGGAGGTAACGATGAGCAGTTCTTC
NA,NA,TRBJ1-4,TRBV7-9,CASSLGGGAQEKLFF,TGTGCCAGCAGCCTAGGAGGGGGAGCCCAGGAAAAACTGTTTTTT
NA,NA,TRBJ2-2,TRBV30,CAWSAGAGELFF,TGTGCCTGGAGTGCAGGGGCCGGGGAGCTGTTTTTT
NA,NA,TRBJ2-5,TRBV20-1,CSASLPPQETQYF,TGCAGTGCTAGTTTGCCCCCCCAAGAGACCCAGTACTTC
NA,NA,TRBJ2-7,TRBV7-6,CASSLNTYEQYF,TGTGCCAGCAGTTTAAACACCTACGAGCAGTACTTC
NA,TRBD1,TRBJ1-1,TRBV2,CASRGDRAMNTEAFF,TGTGCCAGCAGGGGAGACAGGGCAATGAACACTGAAGCTTTCTTT
NA,NA,TRBJ2-7,TRBV7-2,CASSAQGWGYEQYF,TGTGCCAGCAGCGCCCAGGGCTGGGGCTACGAGCAGTACTTC
NA,TRBD1,TRBJ1-5,TRBV27,CASSSLTGWGSNQPQHF,TGTGCCAGCAGCTCACTGACAGGGTGGGGTAGCAATCAGCCCCAGCATTTT
NA,NA,TRBJ2-2,TRBV7-2,CASSWGELATGELFF,TGTGCCAGCAGCTGGGGAGAACTAGCCACCGGGGAGCTGTTTTTT
NA,NA,TRBJ2-3,TRBV7-2,CASEKGLALNTQYF,TGTGCCAGCGAGAAGGGCCTCGCTCTGAATACGCAGTATTTT
NA,TRBD1,TRBJ2-2,TRBV4-1,CASSPGTGVSGELFF,TGCGCCAGCAGTCCTGGGACAGGGGTTTCCGGGGAGCTGTTTTTT